This TCR beta chain was sequenced for a study of immune evolution from preneoplasia to lung adenocarcinoma (dated by TCRdb to about 2021). Background for the entire study: HLA loss of heterozygosity was found in approximately 7% of AIS, about 14% of MIA and under 40% of ADC lesions, and in no AAH lesions. The study used immune gene expression, TCR sequencing and multiplex immunofluorescence to profile the immune contexture of lung adenocarcinoma precursors and invasive adenocarcinoma. Resected precursor lesions (AAH, AIS, MIA) and invasive adenocarcinomas were compared with paired morphologically normal lung tissue. Sample size was determined by specimen availability and not by a prior power calculation. Whole exome sequencing and methylation data from the same cohort of nodules were integrated with the immune data. In total, the cohort included some 50 patients with pulmonary nodules, all of whom underwent surgical resection. TCR sequencing data came from approximately 51 patients. According to the study, more than 100 samples were used for TCR sequencing. POLYSOLVER was used to infer Class I HLA alleles from exome data, and LOHHLA was used to detect allele-specific HLA loss.

Between 2014 and 2017, the patients underwent resection in either Japan or China. Two lung cancer pathologists independently reviewed H&E slides to confirm the histologic diagnosis of every case. To enrich premalignant or tumor cells for nucleic acid extraction, macro-dissection was performed after pathologic assessment. FFPE tissue was used for DNA isolation with the AllPrep DNA/RNA FFPE Kit. Turning to this clone: What this receptor recognizes is not known. It has no much larger one-base neighbor in the sample; base qualities were not kept.

The research as a whole found: Normal lung had the highest top T cell clone frequencies, which appeared to decline progressively from AAH through AIS, MIA and invasive adenocarcinoma. Because all patients were from Japan and China, applicability to Western populations was uncertain. Clonality was highest in normal lung, while later-stage lesions appeared to have lower clonality but higher T cell density and diversity. KRAS-mutant nodules showed the highest T cell clonality compared with EGFR-mutant or double wild-type lesions. The findings were based on association rather than direct causation, and larger cohorts with long-term follow-up and longitudinal biopsies were deemed needed.

Using the immunoSEQ hsTCRbeta Kit, TCR beta CDR3 regions were sequenced from DNA. Per the original workflow: TCR sequencing data were analysed with the ImmunoSEQ Analyzer. T cell clonality was defined as 1 minus Pielou's evenness, as computed on productive rearrangements. To measure T cell diversity, the inverse Simpson index was applied to productive templates. T cell density was defined as TCR beta template counts normalized to usable DNA, with usable DNA estimated by amplifying and sequencing housekeeping genes. Two-sided Kruskal-Wallis tests were used to compare TCR metrics across histologic stages. Entries here come from immuneACCESS through TCRdb and include only in-frame sequences with V and J called. Some clones fail to appear in such tables; in the studies checked, an unresolved V gene covers under half of the shortfall, and the cause of the remainder is unknown. V and J calls and clone size are as listed in that table; D and trimming were resolved from the DNA. The sample records 2,000 to 2,500 clones, approximately 80% of which are singletons. The ten largest clones capture approximately 5.1% of the sample.

The receptor's source is a person aged 60-80 years with invasive lung adenocarcinoma. Sequenced sample: FFPE invasive lung adenocarcinoma tissue. The meaning of the sample's cell subset or site label: frankly invasive lung adenocarcinoma (ADC).

The nucleotides read TGTGCCAGCAGTAATGGACTAGCGGGAGTCTACGAGCAGTACTTC. Its protein product is CASSNGLAGVYEQYF. The rearranged chain carries TRBV6-5 and TRBJ2-7; TRBD2 matches 13 bases in the middle. The CDR3 contains 15 residues, cysteine and phenylalanine counted. CDR3 DNA only is kept here, 45 bases in frame from base 1. The germline V and J ends show losses of 5 bases and 3 bases respectively, and no gene match explains 4 bases of the junction. The germline V gene supplies CDR1 MNHEY and CDR2 SVGAGI.